This is a list of T cell receptor beta chains from one sample in a study of regulatory T cells in long-lasting Graves disease. TCRdb called the multiplex PCR reads again in MiXCR, with one record for every CDR3 protein. Among hundreds of thousands of distinct CDR3 sequences, roughly 21% were seen once, and the ten largest hold roughly 7%. This specimen consisted of peripheral blood mononuclear cells (PBMCs), obtained when the disease was refractory, from a patient treated with antithyroid drugs. The receptors originated from a female donor with Graves disease. CDR3s include the opening cysteine and the closing phenylalanine or tryptophan. D genes are given only for firm matches. Rows may omit the clone size; those that give it use once, few, many or a size class.

few,NA,TRBJ2-7,TRBV7-3,TGTGCCAGCAGCTTGGCCCCCGATTACGAGCAGTACTTC,CASSLAPDYEQYF
many,NA,TRBJ1-1,TRBV12-5,TGTGCTAGTGGTTCCCCAGCCTCGAACACTGAAGCTTTCTTT,CASGSPASNTEAFF
NA,TRBD1,TRBJ2-2,TRBV5-1,TGCGCCAGCAGCTCACAGGGGGCTGAGACCGGGGAGCTGTTTTTT,CASSSQGAETGELFF
NA,NA,TRBJ1-6,TRBV6-5,TGTGCCAGCAGTTGGGACGCTTCACCCCTCCACTTT,CASSWDASPLHF
many,NA,TRBJ2-7,TRBV28,TGTGCCAGTTTTGGCGGGGCCTACGAGCAGTACTTC,CASFGGAYEQYF
many,TRBD1,TRBJ1-2,TRBV12-3/TRBV12-4,TGTGCCAGCAGTTTATCGCGACAGGGTTCTTATGGCTACACCTTC,CASSLSRQGSYGYTF
many,NA,TRBJ1-5,TRBV28,TGTGCCAGCAGTTTTGGACTTGGCCGGGGGCGACAGCCCCAGCATTTT,CASSFGLGRGRQPQHF
NA,NA,TRBJ2-1,TRBV29-1,TGCAGCACTGGAGGGAGACAAGGTGAGCAGTTCTTC,CSTGGRQGEQFF
few,NA,TRBJ2-2,TRBV19,TGTGCCAGTAGTACTCCCGGGACACCGAACACCGGGGAGCTGTTTTTT,CASSTPGTPNTGELFF
few,TRBD2,TRBJ2-1,TRBV6-2/TRBV6-3,TGTGCCACCCGGAGGGTAGCGGGAGGTAATGAGCAGTTCTTC,CATRRVAGGNEQFF
many,NA,TRBJ2-5,TRBV28,TGTGCCAGCAGTTTGGGCGGGACAGCAGAGACCCAGTACTTC,CASSLGGTAETQYF
many,NA,TRBJ2-7,TRBV11-2,TGTGCCAGCAGTCAAAGGGTAGGGGAGCAGTACTTC,CASSQRVGEQYF
NA,TRBD2,TRBJ2-3,TRBV12-3/TRBV12-4,TGTGCCAGCAGGGCGGGGGGGTACACAGATACGCAGTATTTT,CASRAGGYTDTQYF
many,TRBD2,TRBJ2-7,TRBV27,TGTGCCAGCAGTTATAGCGGGAGTGTCTACGAGCAGTACTTC,CASSYSGSVYEQYF
NA,TRBD2,TRBJ2-5,TRBV5-1,TGCGCCAGCAGCCCGGGACTAGAAGAGACCCAGTACTTC,CASSPGLEETQYF
many,NA,TRBJ1-1,TRBV28,TGTGCCAGCAGTTTCGTCCGGCAAGCTTTCTTT,CASSFVRQAFF
NA,TRBD2,TRBJ2-2,TRBV7-8,TGTGCCAGCAGCTTAGGTCGGCTAGCGGGAGGGGAAACCGGGGAGCTGTTTTTT,CASSLGRLAGGETGELFF
many,NA,TRBJ1-2,TRBV6-2/TRBV6-3,TGTGCCAGCAGCCCACGTGATGTCTATGGCTACACCTTC,CASSPRDVYGYTF
many,NA,TRBJ1-3,TRBV28,TGTGCCAGCAGTTGGGGAAACACCATATATTTT,CASSWGNTIYF
many,NA,TRBJ2-5,TRBV29-1,TGCAGCGTAGCGGGACAGGAAGAGACCCAGTACTTC,CSVAGQEETQYF
NA,NA,TRBJ1-5,TRBV20-1,TGCAGTGCTAGAGATTTCAGAGCGTATAGCAATCAGCCCCAGCATTTT,CSARDFRAYSNQPQHF
few,TRBD1,TRBJ1-2,TRBV12-3/TRBV12-4,TGTGCCAGCAGTTTAGGATCGGCGACAGGACAGGTCCCAGATGATGGTGGCTACACCTTC,CASSLGSATGQVPDDGGYTF
NA,NA,TRBJ1-5,TRBV24-1,TGTGCCACCCCCAGGAGGGGGCAGCCCCAGCATTTT,CATPRRGQPQHF
few,NA,TRBJ1-4,TRBV19,TGTGCCAGTAGTCTATTACCTACAACTAATGAAAAACTGTTTTTT,CASSLLPTTNEKLFF
few,NA,TRBJ1-2,TRBV20-1,TGCAGTGCTAGAGCAGGGTTGGGCTACACCTTC,CSARAGLGYTF
many,TRBD1,TRBJ2-2,TRBV2,TGTGCCTCCGGGACAGGGAACACCGGGGAGCTGTTTTTT,CASGTGNTGELFF
NA,TRBD1,TRBJ2-5,TRBV6-1,TGTGCCAGCACCTCGGGACAGGGAGAGACCCAGTACTTC,CASTSGQGETQYF
NA,TRBD2,TRBJ2-7,TRBV7-3,TGTGCCAGCAGCTATACCGGGACTAGCGGTCCCTACGAGCAGTACTTC,CASSYTGTSGPYEQYF
NA,NA,TRBJ1-2,TRBV5-5,TGTGCCAGCAGCTTGTATCAGGGTCCTAACTATGGCTACACCTTC,CASSLYQGPNYGYTF
many,NA,TRBJ2-7,TRBV28,TGTGCCAGCAGTACCCCCGGAGGGGATCTAAACGAGCAGTACTTC,CASSTPGGDLNEQYF
few,TRBD2,TRBJ2-1,TRBV28,TGTGCCAGCCACACCGGGGCTAGCGGCACCCTCAATGAGCAGTTCTTC,CASHTGASGTLNEQFF
NA,NA,TRBJ1-3,TRBV15,TGTGCCACCAGCAGAGAGGCAGGGGCAGCTGGAAACACCATATATTTT,CATSREAGAAGNTIYF
few,TRBD1,TRBJ2-7,TRBV5-5,TGTGCCAGCAGCCCCTCGCCGGACAGGGGGGTCTACGAGCAGTACTTC,CASSPSPDRGVYEQYF
NA,NA,TRBJ1-2,TRBV18,TGTGCCAGCTCCCAACAGAGGGGCGGCTATGGCTACACCTTC,CASSQQRGGYGYTF
many,NA,TRBJ1-6,TRBV7-3,TGTGCCAGCAGCTCTGCACAGGGAAAACCCCTCCACTTT,CASSSAQGKPLHF
few,NA,TRBJ1-1,TRBV19,TGTGCCAGTAGGAGGAAGGCCGACGCGAACACTGAAGCTTTCTTT,CASRRKADANTEAFF
NA,NA,TRBJ2-3,TRBV12-3/TRBV12-4,TGTGCCAGCAGGACGTCCGCTAGCACAGATACGCAGTATTTT,CASRTSASTDTQYF
many,NA,TRBJ1-1,TRBV29-1,TGCAGCGCAGGAATAGGGGCTTTCACTGAAGCTTTCTTT,CSAGIGAFTEAFF
NA,NA,TRBJ2-7,TRBV5-1,TGCGCCAGCAGCCCCATCCCGGGGGGCTTGTACGAGCAGTACTTC,CASSPIPGGLYEQYF
NA,TRBD2,TRBJ2-6,TRBV28,TGTGCCAGCAGCTCGGGACTAGCGGATAGCTCTGGGGCCAACGTCCTGACTTTC,CASSSGLADSSGANVLTF
NA,TRBD1,TRBJ2-5,TRBV12-3/TRBV12-4,TGTGCCAGCAGCGGGACAGACCAAGAGACCCAGTACTTC,CASSGTDQETQYF
few,NA,TRBJ1-6,TRBV9,TGTGCCAGCAGCGTAGACGCAGGGGCTTATTCACCCCTCCACTTT,CASSVDAGAYSPLHF
many,TRBD1,TRBJ1-2,TRBV27,TGTGCCAGCGGGCCCGGACAGGGAAGGTTTTCCGAAGGCTACACCTTC,CASGPGQGRFSEGYTF
NA,NA,TRBJ2-5,TRBV7-3,TGTGCCAGCAGCTTAACGGACGGACCGGGCCAAGAGACCCAGTACTTC,CASSLTDGPGQETQYF
NA,NA,TRBJ2-7,TRBV11-3,TGTGCCAGCAGCTCACTCGCCGGGACCCTCGAGCAGTACTTC,CASSSLAGTLEQYF
NA,TRBD1,TRBJ1-5,TRBV6-2/TRBV6-3,TGTGCCAGCAGTTACTCTCGGACAGGGGGCTTGCCCCAGCATTTT,CASSYSRTGGLPQHF
NA,NA,TRBJ1-1,TRBV5-1,TGCGCCAGCAGCTTCACCAACAGGGAGACGACTGAAGCTTTCTTT,CASSFTNRETTEAFF
once,NA,TRBJ1-2,TRBV12-3/TRBV12-4,TGTGCCAGCAGGGTACAGGGACCCTATGGCTACACCTTC,CASRVQGPYGYTF
NA,TRBD1,TRBJ1-1,TRBV6-1,TGTGCCAGCAGTCGACAGGGTAGGCACACTGAAGCTTTCTTT,CASSRQGRHTEAFF
many,TRBD1,TRBJ1-1,TRBV6-5,TGTGCCAGCAGTTACAACAGGGGGGACACTGAAGCTTTCTTT,CASSYNRGDTEAFF
many,NA,TRBJ1-5,TRBV6-1,TGTGCCAGCAGGCCCTTCGCGGGGAGCAATCAGCCCCAGCATTTT,CASRPFAGSNQPQHF